Shown below are 13 T cell receptor beta chains from a single sample sequenced in a study of CD8 T cells in Susac syndrome. RNA totalling roughly 0.45 to 1 ug underwent reverse transcription with random hexamers. TCRdb recomputed calls from the immunoSEQ multiplex PCR reads with MiXCR, one row per CDR3 protein. The sample includes about 85,000 distinct CDR3 sequences, more than 85% seen only once; the top ten take about 0.45%. Input material: CD8+ T cells from PBMCs. The receptor set was obtained from a human donor with Susac syndrome.

This clonotype appeared a few times. This chain connects TRBV9 to TRBJ2-1; TRBD2 matches at 12 bases. V trimming: 4 bases; J trimming: 6 bases; junction bases outside the gene matches: 8. Per the germline V gene, CDR1 is SGDLS and CDR2 is YYNGEE. This CDR3 is built from 16 residues. In nucleotides, the CDR3 is TGTGCCAGCAGCTCCCGGACTAGCGGGATACGCAATGAGCAGTTCTTC. Protein: CASSSRTSGIRNEQFF.

The chain combines TRBV9 with TRBJ2-1, with 10 bases fitting TRBD2. Germline V gene data show CDR1 as SGDLS and CDR2 as YYNGEE. The V gene end was trimmed by 4 bases and the J gene end by 5 bases; junction bases not matched to a gene: 6. The CDR3 is 15 residues long. DNA for the CDR3: TGTGCCAGCAGCCCAAGCGGGACTAGCGACAATGAGCAGTTCTTC. Translated: CASSPSGTSDNEQFF.

V is TRBV20-1 and J is TRBJ2-1; possibly TRBD1 or TRBD2 for D (5 bases each). Germline V gene sequence: CDR1 DFQATT, CDR2 SNEGSKA (reference sequence). The CDR3 is 15 residues long. Trimming took off 0 bases at V and 2 bases at J, with 11 bases between the two ends. DNA of the CDR3: TGCAGTGCTAGAGATCAAGCGGACACCTACAATGAGCAGTTCTTC. Its translation: CSARDQADTYNEQFF.

The rearrangement joins TRBV14 to TRBJ2-7, with D possibly TRBD2 on 6 matching bases. V was trimmed by 1 base and J by 5 bases, leaving 18 bases between them. Germline V lookup: CDR1 SGHDN, CDR2 FVKESK. The CDR3 has 16 residues. DNA for the CDR3: TGTGCCAGCAGCCAAGCCGGGGGAACCTCCCTTGACGAGCAGTACTTC. Amino acid sequence: CASSQAGGTSLDEQYF.

This clonotype was counted once. The chain employs TRBV29-1 and TRBJ2-2; no firm D call. V was clipped by 5 bases and J by 4 bases, with 8 bases between them. The CDR3 is 12 residues long. Germline CDR1 reads SQVTM; CDR2 reads ANQGSEA. The CDR3 coding sequence is TGCAGCGTTCGTCACTTCACCGGGGAGCTGTTTTTT. Its translation is CSVRHFTGELFF.

V is TRBV4-3 and J is TRBJ2-7; TRBD2 agrees at 11 bases. Germline V CDR1 and CDR2: LGHNA, YSLEER. J was trimmed by 2 bases and V by 2 bases; bases with no gene match: 2. This CDR3 contains 15 residues. The CDR3 protein is CASSQLAGGTYEQYF. The DNA of the CDR3 is TGCGCCAGCAGCCAACTAGCGGGAGGTACCTACGAGCAGTACTTC.

V gene TRBV3-1 combines with J gene TRBJ2-7; TRBD2 is a possible D gene (5 bases). Trimming removed 1 base at V and 7 bases at J, with 20 bases between. The CDR3 extends over 16 amino acids. CDR1 is LGHDT and CDR2 is YNNKEL in the germline V gene (reference sequence). CDR3 sequence: CASSQAASPRLGEQYF. CDR3 DNA sequence: TGTGCCAGCAGCCAAGCGGCTAGCCCTAGGCTGGGGGAGCAGTACTTC.

This chain links TRBV4-3 with TRBJ2-2; perhaps TRBD2 as D (5 bases). Germline assignment: CDR1 LGHNA and CDR2 YSLEER. The V gene lost 3 bases and the J gene lost 6 bases, with 14 bases spanning the gap. The CDR3 has 15 amino acids. The chain's CDR3 is CASSQGVRDPGELFF. The CDR3 DNA reads TGCGCCAGCAGCCAGGGCGTGAGGGATCCCGGGGAGCTGTTTTTT.

This chain joins TRBV6-5 and TRBJ2-1; a possible D gene is TRBD2 (5 bases). CDR1 is MNHEY and CDR2 is SVGAGI in the germline V gene. The CDR3 is 14 amino acids. Deletions cut 7 bases from V and 3 bases from J, with 13 bases between. CDR3 sequence (DNA): TGTGCCAGCACCACAACCGGGATCTACAATGAGCAGTTCTTC. It specifies CASTTTGIYNEQFF.

V gene TRBV5-1 combines with J gene TRBJ2-5; D not certain. The V gene lost 5 bases and the J gene lost 5 bases, with 7 bases spanning the gap. The CDR3 runs 11 residues. Germline V lookup: CDR1 SGHRS, CDR2 YFSETQ. In DNA form, the CDR3 reads TGCGCCAGCAGATTTGAGGAGACCCAGTACTTC. It encodes CASRFEETQYF.

The chain has TRBV30 and TRBJ2-3; D may correspond to TRBD1 or TRBD2 (5 bases each). V lost 8 bases, J lost 6 bases, and 24 bases lay in between. The CDR3 extends over 15 amino acids. CDR1 is GTSNPN and CDR2 is SVGIG in the germline V gene (reference sequence). In nucleotides, the CDR3 is TGTGCCAGCTCCGGGACGGCAAATTCTTGGGATACGCAGTATTTT. Its translation is CASSGTANSWDTQYF.

The chain couples TRBV5-4 to TRBJ2-3; 7 nucleotides line up with TRBD2. The CDR3 contains 15 residues. The V and J ends lost 4 bases and 3 bases, in that order; junction bases with no gene match: 8. The germline V gene encodes CDR1 SGHNT and CDR2 YYREEE (reference sequence). The CDR3 here is CASSPRESGTDTQYF. Written as DNA, the CDR3 is TGTGCCAGCAGCCCGCGGGAGTCGGGGACAGATACGCAGTATTTT. The full variable domain, completed using reference TRBV5-4 and TRBJ2-3, is ETGVTQSPTHLIKTRGQQVTLRCSSQSGHNTVSWYQQALGQGPQFIFQYYREEENGRGNFPPRFSGLQFPNYSSELNVNALELDDSALYLCASSPRESGTDTQYFGPGTRLTVL.

V is TRBV7-2 and J is TRBJ2-7; TRBD2 matches at 9 bases. V lost 5 bases and J lost 4; bases outside the gene matches: 6. The CDR3 consists of 14 residues. Germline CDR1 SGHTA, CDR2 FQGNSA. CDR3 loop: CASSSSGRGYEQYF. CDR3 in DNA: TGTGCCAGCAGCAGTAGCGGGAGAGGTTACGAGCAGTACTTC.